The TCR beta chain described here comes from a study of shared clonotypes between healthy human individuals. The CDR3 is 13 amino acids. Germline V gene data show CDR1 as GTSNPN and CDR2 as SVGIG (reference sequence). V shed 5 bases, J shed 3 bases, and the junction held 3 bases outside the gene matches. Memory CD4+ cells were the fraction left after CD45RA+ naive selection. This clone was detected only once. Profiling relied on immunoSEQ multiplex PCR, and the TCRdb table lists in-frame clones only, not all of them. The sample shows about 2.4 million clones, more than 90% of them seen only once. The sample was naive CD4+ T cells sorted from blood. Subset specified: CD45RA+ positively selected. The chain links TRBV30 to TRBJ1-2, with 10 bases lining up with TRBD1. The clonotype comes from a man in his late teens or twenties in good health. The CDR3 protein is CAWDRGQDYGYTF. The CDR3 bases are TGTGCCTGGGACAGGGGGCAGGACTATGGCTACACCTTC.